Each of the 28 T cell receptor beta chains below was sequenced from the same sample in a study of beta chain features in type 1 diabetes. TCRB transcripts that were expressed got sequenced, as all of the isolated RNA had been reverse transcribed. The protocol was immunoSEQ multiplex PCR, while the TCRdb copy is restricted to in-frame clones and leaves out a portion. Among about 220,000 clones listed, roughly 10% were seen once. The sequenced sample consisted of central memory CD4+ T cells from blood. The source of these receptors is a man younger than 30 in good health.

The chain carries TRBV5-1 and TRBJ2-1; tentatively, D is TRBD2 (6 bases). There are 19 residues in the CDR3. Between the trimmed V and J ends, which lost 3 bases and 0 bases, there was a span of 22 bases. Germline V lookup: CDR1 SGHRS, CDR2 YFSETQ. CDR3 region: CASSSTILSAGHSYNEQFF. CDR3 coding DNA: TGCGCCAGCAGCTCTACGATTTTATCAGCGGGTCACTCCTACAATGAGCAGTTCTTC.

This clone came up a few times. This chain joins TRBV5-1 and TRBJ2-1, with 9 bases lining up with TRBD1. This CDR3 has 14 amino acids. CDR1 and CDR2 from the germline V gene are SGHRS and YFSETQ. J gave up 4 bases and V 5 bases, and 4 bases lay outside the gene matches. As DNA, the CDR3 is TGCGCCAGCAGTCCCGGACAGGGGTACAATGAGCAGTTCTTC. This gives the protein CASSPGQGYNEQFF.

This clone was seen many times. CDR3 bases: TGCGCCAGCAACCGAGGCGGAAGCACAGATACGCAGTATTTT. As protein: CASNRGGSTDTQYF. The V call is TRBV5-1, the J call TRBJ2-3; D not resolved. Trimming removed 6 bases at V and 0 bases at J, with 11 bases between. Germline CDR1 reads SGHRS; CDR2 reads YFSETQ. The CDR3 spans 14 residues.

In this sample, this clone turned up many times. The V gene is TRBV14, the J gene TRBJ2-7; 12 bases align to TRBD2. The junction had 7 bases not matched to a gene; V was cut back by 6 bases and J by 4 bases. This CDR3 has 15 residues. Germline V CDR1 and CDR2: SGHDN, FVKESK. The CDR3 nucleotides read TGTGCCAGCAGTCTTCGTGGACTAGCGGGATACGAGCAGTACTTC. Protein product: CASSLRGLAGYEQYF. The full variable domain, completed using reference TRBV14 and TRBJ2-7, is EAGVTQFPSHSVIEKGQTVTLRCDPISGHDNLYWYRRVMGKEIKFLLHFVKESKQDESGMPNNRFLAERTGGTYSTLKVQPAELEDSGVYFCASSLRGLAGYEQYFGPGTRLTVT.

The chain links TRBV21-1 to TRBJ1-4; TRBD1 reflects the table's D call only, with no check against the DNA. TRBV21-1 is deemed a pseudogene. The CDR3 spans 14 residues. The chain's CDR3 is CASSKEGDREKLFF. Written as DNA, the CDR3 is TGTGCCAGCAGCAAAGAGGGGGACAGGGAAAAACTGTTTTTT.

This chain links TRBV30 with TRBJ2-7, with D unclear. Trimming cost V 2 bases and J 4 bases, with 6 bases left between them. Germline CDR1 GTSNPN, CDR2 SVGIG (reference sequence). This CDR3 contains 11 residues. The CDR3 reads CAWSQDYEQYF. The CDR3 region has the DNA TGTGCCTGGAGTCAGGATTACGAGCAGTACTTC.

Turning to this clone: A far larger clone is only one base removed, so a read error is likely. This rearrangement joins TRBV4-3 to TRBJ2-3, with 8 bases aligning to TRBD2. The ends lost 4 bases at V and 5 bases at J; junction bases unmatched: 8. The CDR3 runs to 15 residues. Looked up from germline, CDR1 is LGHNA and CDR2 is YSLEER. CDR3 coding DNA: TGCGCCAGCAGCCGACAAGCGGGAGTTGGAGATACGCAGTATTTT. This gives the protein CASSRQAGVGDTQYF.

A remark on this clone: Additional DNA sequences in this sample encode the identical CDR3. This chain joins TRBV7-2 and TRBJ1-1; D call uncertain. CDR1 and CDR2 from the germline V gene are SGHTA and FQGNSA. The CDR3 sequence is 13 residues long. V was pared by 3 bases and J by 5 bases, with 10 bases between. CDR3 in amino acids: CASSLAGRTEAFF. The CDR3 DNA reads as TGTGCCAGCAGCTTGGCGGGAAGGACTGAAGCTTTCTTT.

This clone has just a few counts. This chain uses TRBV6-6 with TRBJ2-5, with 7 bases identical to TRBD1. CDR1 is MNHNY, CDR2 SVGAGI, per germline (reference sequence). This CDR3 has 14 residues. V lost 1 base and J lost 3; bases outside the gene matches: 2. CDR3 loop: CASSYLTGEETQYF. In DNA form, the CDR3 reads TGTGCCAGCAGTTACTTAACAGGGGAAGAGACCCAGTACTTC.

The table lists this clone with a few counts. The chain employs TRBV29-1 and TRBJ1-2; D remains ambiguous. Germline lookup yields CDR1 SQVTM and CDR2 ANQGSEA. V was clipped by 5 bases and J by 8 bases, with 15 bases between them. This CDR3 has 12 amino acids. This CDR3 is CSVLTDDLGYTF. The CDR3 nucleotides read TGCAGCGTTCTTACAGACGATCTCGGCTACACCTTC.

This clone was detected a few times. J is TRBJ2-1 and V is TRBV11-1; D ambiguous. From germline, CDR1 is SGHAT and CDR2 FQDESV (reference sequence). The CDR3 has 14 amino acids. Trimming shortened V by 1 base and J by 8 bases, and 12 bases separated the two germline ends. The DNA for the CDR3 is TGTGCCAGCAGCTTAGAATACGCAGCGCATGAGCAGTTCTTC. Translating gives CASSLEYAAHEQFF.

This clone came up a few times. The chain combines TRBV2 with TRBJ2-3; D remains unclear. The CDR3 has 12 amino acids. CDR1 SNHLY and CDR2 FYNNEI come from the germline V gene. With 10 bases removed from V and 4 bases from J, the gap between germline ends came to 12 bases. CDR3 region: CATKGLPDTQYF. CDR3 nucleotide sequence: TGTGCCACCAAAGGGCTCCCAGATACGCAGTATTTT.

This clone was recorded a few times. The chain joins TRBV2 to TRBJ1-2, with TRBD1 matching 9 bases. This CDR3 contains 15 residues. The germline V gene has CDR1 SNHLY and CDR2 FYNNEI. The junction had 6 bases not matched to a gene; V was cut back by 4 bases and J by 3 bases. The CDR3 DNA is TGTGCCAGCAGTGCTACCGGGGACAGGGACTATGGCTACACCTTC. Translation gives CASSATGDRDYGYTF.

This clone was detected only a few times. The chain employs TRBV2 and TRBJ2-3, with D uncertain. The CDR3 loop spans 12 amino acids. The V end lost 2 bases, the J end lost 6 bases, and 6 bases lay between the germline ends. The V gene's germline CDR1 is SNHLY and CDR2 FYNNEI. This chain's CDR3 is CASSESIDTQYF. CDR3 sequence (DNA): TGTGCCAGCAGTGAAAGCATCGATACGCAGTATTTT. The full variable domain, in which reference TRBV2 and TRBJ2-3 provide the parts outside the CDR3, is EPEVTQTPSHQVTQMGQEVILRCVPISNHLYFYWYRQILGQKVEFLVSFYNNEISEKSEIFDDQFSVERPDGSNFTLKIRSTKLEDSAMYFCASSESIDTQYFGPGTRLTVL.

The chain combines TRBV9 with TRBJ2-5, with D uncertain. The CDR3 has 14 residues. Germline V lookup: CDR1 SGDLS, CDR2 YYNGEE. The ends were cut back, 0 bases at V and 0 bases at J, with 6 bases in the middle. The CDR3 DNA follows: TGTGCCAGCAGCGTAGTGGCAAACCAAGAGACCCAGTACTTC. Translated, it gives CASSVVANQETQYF.

V usage is TRBV7-8 and J usage is TRBJ2-5; D may be TRBD2 (6 bases). V gave up 3 bases and J gave up 10 bases, with 12 bases separating them. The length of the CDR3 is 12 residues. Germline V gene lookup returns CDR1 SGHVS and CDR2 FQNEAQ. CDR3: CASSFLPEGQYF. The CDR3 DNA reads TGTGCCAGCAGCTTCCTCCCGGAGGGCCAGTACTTC.

This chain links TRBV5-1 with TRBJ2-1; TRBD1 agrees at 9 bases. CDR3 size: 16 residues. V was clipped by 4 bases and J by 2 bases; unmatched bases: 7. The germline V gene encodes CDR1 SGHRS and CDR2 YFSETQ. CDR3 amino acids: CASSPDGTGTYNEQFF. The CDR3 nucleotides are TGCGCCAGCAGCCCCGATGGGACAGGGACCTACAATGAGCAGTTCTTC.

V and J are TRBV6-1 and TRBJ2-6; D uncertain. Germline V gene sequence: CDR1 MNHNS, CDR2 SASEGT. The ends were cut back, 5 bases at V and 0 bases at J, with 8 bases in the middle. The CDR3 is 15 amino acids. The CDR3 sequence: CASSWWSSGANVLTF. The CDR3 DNA follows: TGTGCCAGCAGTTGGTGGAGCTCTGGGGCCAACGTCCTGACTTTC.

The chain carries TRBV5-1 and TRBJ1-1, with D hard to call. The CDR3 sequence is 14 residues long. Germline assignment: CDR1 SGHRS and CDR2 YFSETQ. V dropped 0 bases and J dropped 4 bases, with 10 bases sitting between them. The CDR3 loop is CASSLEAAATEAFF. The DNA of the CDR3 is TGCGCCAGCAGCTTGGAGGCAGCCGCCACTGAAGCTTTCTTT.

This clone was seen more than once but under ten times. This chain connects TRBV30 to TRBJ1-2; TRBD1 matches 10 bases. From germline, CDR1 is GTSNPN and CDR2 SVGIG (reference sequence). V lost 0 bases to trimming and J lost 7 bases; unmatched junction nucleotides: 8. The CDR3 is 15 amino acids. Here the CDR3 reads CAWSVLLGTGVGYTF. CDR3 nucleotide sequence: TGTGCCTGGAGTGTACTACTAGGGACAGGGGTTGGCTACACCTTC. Full variable domain (missing parts from reference TRBV30 and TRBJ1-2): SQTIHQWPATLVQPVGSPLSLECTVEGTSNPNLYWYRQAAGRGLQLLFYSVGIGQISSEVPQNLSASRPQDRQFILSSKKLLLSDSGFYLCAWSVLLGTGVGYTFGSGTRLTVV.

This clone came up a few times. J is TRBJ2-5 and V is TRBV7-2; 8 positions agree with TRBD2. CDR3 length: 14 amino acids. CDR1 and CDR2 (germline): SGHTA, FQGNSA. The V gene end was trimmed by 5 bases and the J gene end by 4 bases; junction bases not matched to a gene: 6. The CDR3 here is CASSPGGDAETQYF. CDR3 DNA sequence: TGTGCCAGCAGCCCGGGGGGGGATGCAGAGACCCAGTACTTC.

Notes on this clone: Other nucleotide sequences in the sample specify the same CDR3. The J gene is TRBJ2-5, the V gene TRBV7-9; D call uncertain. The CDR3 spans 11 residues. Trimming took 2 bases from V and 3 from J, leaving 1 base between them. The germline V gene has CDR1 SEHNR and CDR2 FQNEAQ (reference sequence). The CDR3: CASSLKETQYF. CDR3 nucleotide sequence: TGTGCCAGCAGCTTAAAAGAGACCCAGTACTTC.

This clone was recorded a few times. The identical CDR3 is also encoded by other nucleotide sequences in the sample. The V and J genes are TRBV7-2 and TRBJ2-5, with TRBD1 as a possible D gene (6 bases). V lost 5 bases and J 2 bases, leaving 12 bases between the germline ends. The germline V gene has CDR1 SGHTA and CDR2 FQGNSA. This CDR3 is 14 amino acids long. Here the CDR3 reads CASSPTGLQETQYF. The CDR3 bases are TGTGCCAGCAGCCCTACAGGGTTGCAAGAGACCCAGTACTTC.

This clone was observed many times. This specimen includes other DNA sequences encoding the same CDR3. The chain recombines TRBV10-3 with TRBJ2-1; no clear D. In germline, CDR1 is ENHRY, CDR2 SYGVKD. V was shortened by 3 bases and J by 7 bases, with 4 bases between the two germline ends. This CDR3 is built from 11 residues. The CDR3 sequence is CAISDYNEQFF. In nucleotides, the CDR3 is TGTGCCATCAGTGATTATAATGAGCAGTTCTTC.

This clone was seen more than once but under ten times. This rearrangement joins TRBV7-9 to TRBJ1-4, with 10 positions matching TRBD1. With 8 bases clipped from V and 5 bases from J, the junction kept 5 bases outside the gene matches. The CDR3 length is 14 residues. The germline V gene has CDR1 SEHNR and CDR2 FQNEAQ (reference sequence). CDR3 nucleotides: TGTGCCAGCGAGTGGGGACAGGGGAATGAAAAACTGTTTTTT. As protein: CASEWGQGNEKLFF.

This clone was counted a few times. The chain is built from TRBV4-3 and TRBJ2-5; TRBD1 is a possible D gene (6 bases). V dropped 0 bases and J dropped 0 bases, with 14 bases sitting between them. Germline V gives CDR1 LGHNA, CDR2 YSLEER. There are 17 residues in the CDR3. The CDR3 bases are TGCGCCAGCAGCCAAGACCTGTCAGGGGCCAACCAAGAGACCCAGTACTTC. This codes for CASSQDLSGANQETQYF.

CDR3 sequence reads: CAISESFTNPGLAASTDTQYF. Here the CDR3 DNA reads TGTGCCATCAGTGAGTCCTTCACTAACCCGGGACTAGCGGCAAGCACAGATACGCAGTATTTT. This chain joins TRBV10-3 and TRBJ2-3; 11 bases align to TRBD2. CDR3 length: 21 residues. V shed 0 bases and J 0 bases; nucleotides not matched to a gene: 14. Germline V gives CDR1 ENHRY, CDR2 SYGVKD.

On this clone: One end of the junction is discordant with germline, which a read error may explain. The chain combines TRBV6-5 with TRBJ2-1; D gene ambiguous. CDR3 length equals 13 residues. The germline CDR1 and CDR2 sequences are MNHEY and SVGAGI. The chain's CDR3 is CASSYSLGSPPIF. As DNA, the CDR3 is TGTGCCAGCAGTTACTCGTTAGGGTCACCACCGATCTTC.